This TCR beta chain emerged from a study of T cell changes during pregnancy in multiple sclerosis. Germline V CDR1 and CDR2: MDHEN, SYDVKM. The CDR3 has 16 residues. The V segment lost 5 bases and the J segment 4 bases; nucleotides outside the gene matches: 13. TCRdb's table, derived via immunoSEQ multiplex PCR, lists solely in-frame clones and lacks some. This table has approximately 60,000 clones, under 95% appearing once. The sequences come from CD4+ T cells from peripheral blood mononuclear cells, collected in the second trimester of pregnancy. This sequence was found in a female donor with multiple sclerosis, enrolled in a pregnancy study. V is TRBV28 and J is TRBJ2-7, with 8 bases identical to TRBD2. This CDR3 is CASSLPVVIAGYEQYF. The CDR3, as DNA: TGTGCCAGCAGTCTCCCAGTGGTGATAGCGGGGTACGAGCAGTACTTC.